This T cell receptor (beta chain) was documented in a study of response to subunit inactivated influenza vaccine. V was clipped by 0 bases and J by 5 bases; unmatched bases: 10. There are 16 residues in the CDR3. In germline, CDR1 is SGHRS, CDR2 YFSETQ. Points from the study as a whole: Authors suggested few new T cells are recruited by each seasonal influenza vaccination.

This clonotype was picked up a small number of times. Its matching antigen is unknown. TCRdb re-derived calls from the RT-PCR reads in MiXCR, one entry per CDR3 protein. Of 600,000 to 850,000 distinct CDR3 sequences listed, 14% are singletons. The receptor comes from a man between 45 and 60 years old who received an inactivated influenza vaccine. The genes are TRBV5-1 and TRBJ2-5; TRBD2 matches at 7 bases. The specimen was PBMCs from blood, collected around 15 days before vaccination. In DNA form, the CDR3 reads TGCGCCAGCAGCTTGGTTGCGGGAGATTCGCACGAGACCCAGTACTTC. Translating it yields CASSLVAGDSHETQYF. The variable domain in full, with the rest retrieved from reference TRBV5-1 and TRBJ2-5, is KAGVTQTPRYLIKTRGQQVTLSCSPISGHRSVSWYQQTPGQGLQFLFEYFSETQRNKGNFPGRFSGRQFSNSRSEMNVSTLELGDSALYLCASSLVAGDSHETQYFGPGTRLLVL.